These T cell receptor beta chains were read from a single sample in a study of blood T cell repertoires in COVID-19. The table came from immunoSEQ multiplex PCR; TCRdb's copy has only in-frame clones and leaves some out. The repertoire has 150,000 to 200,000 clones, 75% to 90% of them found once; the top ten carry about 6%. The sequenced sample consisted of peripheral blood. These receptors originate from a woman in her thirties or forties with acute or convalescent COVID-19. Both conserved end residues are part of each CDR3. A D gene is named only where the DNA matches it firmly. Only some rows state a clone size, as once, few, many or a class for expanded clones.

>NA|TRBJ1-1|TRBV29-1|once
CSVVVPGSRTFF
TGCAGCGTTGTAGTACCAGGGTCGAGGACTTTCTTT
>NA|TRBJ1-2|TRBV7-2|NA
CASSLGRGKDGYTF
TGTGCCAGCAGCTTAGGCAGGGGAAAAGATGGCTACACCTTC
>TRBD1|TRBJ2-3|TRBV10-1|NA
CASSPGQGDADTQYF
TGCGCCAGCAGTCCTGGACAGGGGGACGCAGATACGCAGTATTTT
>TRBD2|TRBJ2-1|TRBV27|NA
CASRGSGRGYNEQFF
TGTGCCAGCAGGGGCAGCGGGAGGGGCTACAATGAGCAGTTCTTC
>NA|TRBJ2-7|TRBV27|once
CASSDSSYEQYF
TGTGCCAGCAGTGATAGCTCCTACGAGCAGTACTTC
>NA|TRBJ2-7|TRBV7-2|NA
CASSRGGSEQYF
TGTGCCAGCAGCCGTGGGGGGAGCGAGCAGTACTTC
>NA|TRBJ2-3|TRBV18|NA
CASSPRDTDTQYF
TGTGCCAGCTCACCCCGGGACACAGATACGCAGTATTTT
>TRBD1|TRBJ1-2|TRBV19|NA
CASSEGQGPYGYTF
TGTGCCAGTAGTGAGGGACAGGGCCCATATGGCTACACCTTC
>TRBD2|TRBJ2-4|TRBV15|NA
CATSRKAGTRENIQYF
TGTGCCACCAGCAGGAAAGCCGGGACTAGAGAAAACATTCAGTACTTC
>NA|TRBJ2-7|TRBV6-4|NA
CASRSSYEQYF
TGTGCCAGCAGGAGCTCCTACGAGCAGTACTTC
>NA|TRBJ1-2|TRBV6-2/TRBV6-3|NA
CASSYPGAHYGYTF
TGTGCCAGCAGTTACCCAGGGGCCCACTATGGCTACACCTTC
>NA|TRBJ2-3|TRBV6-5|NA
CASSYGTNTDTQYF
TGTGCCAGCAGTTACGGGACAAACACAGATACGCAGTATTTT
>TRBD1|TRBJ1-1|TRBV28|NA
CASSLPGGGSTEAFF
TGTGCCAGCAGTTTACCCGGAGGGGGCTCAACTGAAGCTTTCTTT
>NA|TRBJ2-5|TRBV11-2|NA
CASSPRTQSYQETQYF
TGTGCCAGCAGCCCCAGGACTCAATCGTACCAAGAGACCCAGTACTTC
>TRBD2|TRBJ2-1|TRBV19|NA
CASSRASGSLGQAYNEQFF
TGTGCCAGTAGTAGGGCTAGCGGGAGCCTAGGTCAAGCGTACAATGAGCAGTTCTTC
>TRBD2|TRBJ2-7|TRBV4-2|NA
CASSQPGTTSGRAYEQYF
TGTGCCAGCAGCCAGCCAGGAACCACTAGCGGGAGGGCCTACGAGCAGTACTTC
>NA|TRBJ2-1|TRBV28|once
CASSLVRTQKFF
TGTGCCAGCAGTTTAGTCCGGACACAAAAGTTCTTC
>NA|TRBJ1-5|TRBV27|NA
CASSLSIRVNQPQHF
TGTGCCAGCAGCTTATCCATACGGGTTAATCAGCCCCAGCATTTT
>NA|TRBJ2-4|TRBV28|few
CASSLPGTAGNIQYF
TGTGCCAGTTCACTCCCCGGGACAGCGGGAAACATTCAGTACTTC
>NA|TRBJ1-3|TRBV3-1/TRBV3-2|NA
CASSQDGSAPARTGGNTIYF
TGTGCCAGCAGCCAAGACGGGTCGGCGCCCGCTCGTACTGGCGGAAACACCATATATTTT
>TRBD1|TRBJ2-2|TRBV24-1|once
CATSDPGQVTGELFF
TGTGCCACCAGTGACCCCGGACAGGTGACCGGGGAGCTGTTTTTT
>TRBD2|TRBJ2-3|TRBV24-1|NA
CATGRLAGGGTDTQYF
TGTGCCACCGGGCGACTAGCGGGGGGCGGCACAGATACGCAGTATTTT
>TRBD1|TRBJ2-3|TRBV9|NA
CASNRQWTGGADTQYF
TGTGCCAGCAATCGCCAATGGACAGGGGGAGCAGATACGCAGTATTTT
>NA|TRBJ1-1|TRBV24-1|NA
CATKGGNTEAFF
TGTGCCACCAAAGGGGGAAACACTGAAGCTTTCTTT
>NA|TRBJ1-1|TRBV18|NA
CATQTELNTEAFF
TGTGCCACCCAGACAGAACTCAACACTGAAGCTTTCTTT
>NA|TRBJ2-5|TRBV29-1|NA
CSAQQETQYF
TGCAGCGCTCAACAAGAGACCCAGTACTTC